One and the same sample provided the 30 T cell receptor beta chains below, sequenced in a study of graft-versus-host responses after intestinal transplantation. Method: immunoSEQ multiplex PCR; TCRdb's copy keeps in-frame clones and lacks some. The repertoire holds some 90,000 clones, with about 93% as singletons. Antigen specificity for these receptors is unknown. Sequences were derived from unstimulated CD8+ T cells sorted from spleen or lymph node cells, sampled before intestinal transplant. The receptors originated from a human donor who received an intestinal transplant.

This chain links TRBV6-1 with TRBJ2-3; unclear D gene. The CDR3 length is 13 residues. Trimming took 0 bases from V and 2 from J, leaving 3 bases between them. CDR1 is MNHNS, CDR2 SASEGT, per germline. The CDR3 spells CASSEAVTDTQYF. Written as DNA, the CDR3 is TGTGCCAGCAGTGAAGCCGTCACAGATACGCAGTATTTT.

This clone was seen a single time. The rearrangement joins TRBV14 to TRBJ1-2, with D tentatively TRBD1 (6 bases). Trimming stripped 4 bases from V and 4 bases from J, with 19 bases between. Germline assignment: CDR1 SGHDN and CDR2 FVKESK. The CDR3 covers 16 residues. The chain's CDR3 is CASSLYGGGGPYGYTF. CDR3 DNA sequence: TGTGCCAGCAGCCTCTACGGGGGCGGAGGTCCCTATGGCTACACCTTC.

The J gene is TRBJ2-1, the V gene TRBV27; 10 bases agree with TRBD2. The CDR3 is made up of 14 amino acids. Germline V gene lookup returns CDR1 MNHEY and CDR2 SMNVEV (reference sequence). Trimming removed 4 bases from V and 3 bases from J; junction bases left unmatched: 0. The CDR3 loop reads CASSSSGSYNEQFF. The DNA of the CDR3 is TGTGCCAGCAGTTCTAGCGGGAGCTACAATGAGCAGTTCTTC.

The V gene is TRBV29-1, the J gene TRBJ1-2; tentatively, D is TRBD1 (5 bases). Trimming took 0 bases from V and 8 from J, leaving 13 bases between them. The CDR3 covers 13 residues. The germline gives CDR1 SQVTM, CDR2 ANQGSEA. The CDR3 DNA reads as TGCAGCGTTGAAGAGGGACCTGTCCTGGGCTACACCTTC. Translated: CSVEEGPVLGYTF.

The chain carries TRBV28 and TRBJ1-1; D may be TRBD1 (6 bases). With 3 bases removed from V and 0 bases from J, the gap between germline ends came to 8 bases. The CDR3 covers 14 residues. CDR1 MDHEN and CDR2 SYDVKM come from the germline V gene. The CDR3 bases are TGTGCCAGCAGTTTGGGACACATGAACACTGAAGCTTTCTTT. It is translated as CASSLGHMNTEAFF.

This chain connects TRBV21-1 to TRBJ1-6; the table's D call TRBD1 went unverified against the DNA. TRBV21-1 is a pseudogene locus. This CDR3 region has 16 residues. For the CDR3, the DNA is TGTGCCAGCAGCAACGACAGGCTCCCCTATAATTCACCCCTCCACTTT. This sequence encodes CASSNDRLPYNSPLHF.

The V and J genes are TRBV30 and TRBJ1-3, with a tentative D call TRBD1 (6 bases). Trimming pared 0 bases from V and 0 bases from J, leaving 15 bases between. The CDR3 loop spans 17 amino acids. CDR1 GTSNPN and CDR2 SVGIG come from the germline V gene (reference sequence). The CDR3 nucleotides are TGTGCCTGGAGTGTAGGTGGGAGGGGGATCTCTGGAAACACCATATATTTT. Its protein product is CAWSVGGRGISGNTIYF.

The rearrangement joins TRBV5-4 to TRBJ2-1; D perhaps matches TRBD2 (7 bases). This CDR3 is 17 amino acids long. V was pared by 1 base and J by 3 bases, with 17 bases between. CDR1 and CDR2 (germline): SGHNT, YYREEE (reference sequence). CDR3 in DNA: TGTGCCAGCAGCTTGAATGGAGGCGGGGGCGGCTACAATGAGCAGTTCTTC. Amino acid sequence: CASSLNGGGGGYNEQFF.

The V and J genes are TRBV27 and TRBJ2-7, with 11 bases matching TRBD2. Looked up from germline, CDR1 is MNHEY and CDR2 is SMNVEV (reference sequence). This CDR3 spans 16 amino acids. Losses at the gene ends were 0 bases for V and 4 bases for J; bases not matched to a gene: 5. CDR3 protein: CASSLSLAGALYEQYF. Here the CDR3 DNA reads TGTGCCAGCAGTTTATCACTAGCGGGGGCCCTATACGAGCAGTACTTC.

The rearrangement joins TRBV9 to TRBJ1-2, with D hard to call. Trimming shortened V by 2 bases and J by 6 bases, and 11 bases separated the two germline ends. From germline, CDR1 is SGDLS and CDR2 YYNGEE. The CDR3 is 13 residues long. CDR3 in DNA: TGTGCCAGCAGCGTGAGCGGAGTGGATGGCTACACCTTC. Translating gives CASSVSGVDGYTF.

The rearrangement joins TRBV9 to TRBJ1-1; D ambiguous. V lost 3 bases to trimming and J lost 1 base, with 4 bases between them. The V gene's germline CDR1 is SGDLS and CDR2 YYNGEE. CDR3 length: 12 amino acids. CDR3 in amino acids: CASSAENTEAFF. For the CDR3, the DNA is TGTGCCAGCAGCGCAGAGAACACTGAAGCTTTCTTT.

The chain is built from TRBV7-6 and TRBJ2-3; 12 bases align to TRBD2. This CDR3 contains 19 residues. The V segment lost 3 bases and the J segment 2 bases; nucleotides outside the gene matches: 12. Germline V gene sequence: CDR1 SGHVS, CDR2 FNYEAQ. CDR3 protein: CASSFSAGTSGRSTDTQYF. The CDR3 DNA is TGTGCCAGCAGCTTCTCGGCCGGGACTAGCGGGCGCTCCACAGATACGCAGTATTTT.

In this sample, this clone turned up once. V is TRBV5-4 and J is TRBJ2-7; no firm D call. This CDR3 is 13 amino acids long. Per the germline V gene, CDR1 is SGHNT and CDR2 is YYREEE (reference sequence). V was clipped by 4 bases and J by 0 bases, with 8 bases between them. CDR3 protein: CASSRWGSYEQYF. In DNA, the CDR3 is TGTGCCAGCAGCCGTTGGGGCTCCTACGAGCAGTACTTC.

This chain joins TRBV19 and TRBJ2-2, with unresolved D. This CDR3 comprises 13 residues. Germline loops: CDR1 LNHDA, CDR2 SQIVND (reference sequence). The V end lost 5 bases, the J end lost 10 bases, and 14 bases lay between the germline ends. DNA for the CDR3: TGTGCCAGTAGTGAACCTTACCCGGCGGAGCTGTTTTTT. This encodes CASSEPYPAELFF.

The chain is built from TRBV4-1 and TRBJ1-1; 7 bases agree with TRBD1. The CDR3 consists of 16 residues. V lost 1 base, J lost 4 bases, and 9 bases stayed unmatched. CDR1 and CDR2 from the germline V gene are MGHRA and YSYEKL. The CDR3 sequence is CASSQGEFWTGTEAFF. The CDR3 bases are TGCGCCAGCAGCCAAGGTGAGTTTTGGACAGGCACTGAAGCTTTCTTT.

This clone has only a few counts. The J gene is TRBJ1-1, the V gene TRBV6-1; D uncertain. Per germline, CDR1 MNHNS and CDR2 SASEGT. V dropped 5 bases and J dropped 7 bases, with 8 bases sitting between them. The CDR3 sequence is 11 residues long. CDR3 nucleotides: TGTGCCAGCAGTTTCATGGGTGAAGCTTTCTTT. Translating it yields CASSFMGEAFF.

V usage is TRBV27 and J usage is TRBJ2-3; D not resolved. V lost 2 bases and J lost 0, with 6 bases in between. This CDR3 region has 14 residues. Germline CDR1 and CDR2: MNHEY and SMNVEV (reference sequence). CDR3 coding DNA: TGTGCCAGCAGTTTAGACGGCAGCACAGATACGCAGTATTTT. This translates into CASSLDGSTDTQYF.

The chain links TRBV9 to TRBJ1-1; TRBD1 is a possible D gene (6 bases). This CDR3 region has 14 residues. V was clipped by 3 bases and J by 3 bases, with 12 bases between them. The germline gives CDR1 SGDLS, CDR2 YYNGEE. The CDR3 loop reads CASSGGGADTEAFF. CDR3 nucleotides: TGTGCCAGCAGCGGAGGGGGTGCGGACACTGAAGCTTTCTTT.

This CDR3 is CASSRSTWGTGELETQYF. Written as DNA, the CDR3 is TGTGCCAGCAGCCGGTCGACTTGGGGGACAGGGGAATTGGAGACCCAGTACTTC. The chain recombines TRBV4-2 with TRBJ2-5; TRBD1 agrees at 10 bases. This CDR3 is 18 amino acids long. J was trimmed by 5 bases and V by 4 bases; bases with no gene match: 16. Germline CDR1 and CDR2: LGHNA and YNFKEQ.

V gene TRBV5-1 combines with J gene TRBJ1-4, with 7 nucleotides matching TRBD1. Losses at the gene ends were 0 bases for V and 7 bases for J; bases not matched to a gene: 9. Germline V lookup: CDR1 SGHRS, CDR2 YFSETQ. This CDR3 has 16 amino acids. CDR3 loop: CASSLAGRGPGEKLFF. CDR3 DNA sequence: TGCGCCAGCAGCTTGGCCGGAAGGGGGCCTGGTGAAAAACTGTTTTTT.

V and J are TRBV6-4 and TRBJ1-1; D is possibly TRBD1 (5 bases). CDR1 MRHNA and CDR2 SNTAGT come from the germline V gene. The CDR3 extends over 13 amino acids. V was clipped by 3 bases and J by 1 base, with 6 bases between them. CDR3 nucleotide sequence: TGTGCCAGCAGTGAACAGGAGAACACTGAAGCTTTCTTT. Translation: CASSEQENTEAFF.

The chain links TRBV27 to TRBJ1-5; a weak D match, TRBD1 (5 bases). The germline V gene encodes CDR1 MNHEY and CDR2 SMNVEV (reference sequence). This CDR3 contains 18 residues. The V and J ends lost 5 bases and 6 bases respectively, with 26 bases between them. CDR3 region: CASSRLDPGRTLVQPQHF. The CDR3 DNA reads TGTGCCAGCAGTCGATTAGACCCGGGACGGACATTGGTTCAGCCCCAGCATTTT.

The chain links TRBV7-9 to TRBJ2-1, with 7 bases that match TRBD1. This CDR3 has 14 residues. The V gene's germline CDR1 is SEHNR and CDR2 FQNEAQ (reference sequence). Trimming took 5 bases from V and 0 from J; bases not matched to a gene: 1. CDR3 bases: TGTGCCAGCAGCGGGGACAGCTCCTACAATGAGCAGTTCTTC. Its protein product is CASSGDSSYNEQFF.

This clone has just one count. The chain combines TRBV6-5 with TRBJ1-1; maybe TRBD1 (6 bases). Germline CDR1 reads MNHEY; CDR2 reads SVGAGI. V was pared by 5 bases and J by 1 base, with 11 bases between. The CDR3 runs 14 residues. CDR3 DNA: TGTGCCAGCAGTGAGGACAGATCGAACACTGAAGCTTTCTTT. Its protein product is CASSEDRSNTEAFF.

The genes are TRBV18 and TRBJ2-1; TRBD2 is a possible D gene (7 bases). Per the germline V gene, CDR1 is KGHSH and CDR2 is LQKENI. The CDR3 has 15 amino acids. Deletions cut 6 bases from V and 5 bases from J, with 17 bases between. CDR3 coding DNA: TGTGCCAGCTCCCCCAGGCGGGGGCCAAACAATGAGCAGTTCTTC. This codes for CASSPRRGPNNEQFF.

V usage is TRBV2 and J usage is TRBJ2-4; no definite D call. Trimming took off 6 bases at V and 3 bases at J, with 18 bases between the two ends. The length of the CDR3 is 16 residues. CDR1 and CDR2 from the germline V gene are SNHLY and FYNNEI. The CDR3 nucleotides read TGTGCCAGCAGGACGTCGTTGACTGGAATCAAAAACATTCAGTACTTC. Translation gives CASRTSLTGIKNIQYF.

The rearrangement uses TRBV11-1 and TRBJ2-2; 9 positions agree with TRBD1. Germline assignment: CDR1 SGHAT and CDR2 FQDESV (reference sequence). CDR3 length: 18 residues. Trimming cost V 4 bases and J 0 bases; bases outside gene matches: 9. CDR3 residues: CASSSQPGQGSNTGELFF. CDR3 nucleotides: TGTGCCAGCAGCTCCCAACCGGGACAGGGTTCGAACACCGGGGAGCTGTTTTTT. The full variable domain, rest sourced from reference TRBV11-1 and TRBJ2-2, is EAEVAQSPRYKITEKSQAVAFWCDPISGHATLYWYRQILGQGPELLVQFQDESVVDDSQLPKDRFSAERLKGVDSTLKIQPAELGDSAMYLCASSSQPGQGSNTGELFFGEGSRLTVL.

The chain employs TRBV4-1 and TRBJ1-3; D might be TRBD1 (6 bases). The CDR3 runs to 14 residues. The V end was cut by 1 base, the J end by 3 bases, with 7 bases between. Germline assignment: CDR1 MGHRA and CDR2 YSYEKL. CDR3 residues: CASSQVGGGNTIYF. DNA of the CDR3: TGCGCCAGCAGCCAAGTAGGGGGTGGAAACACCATATATTTT.

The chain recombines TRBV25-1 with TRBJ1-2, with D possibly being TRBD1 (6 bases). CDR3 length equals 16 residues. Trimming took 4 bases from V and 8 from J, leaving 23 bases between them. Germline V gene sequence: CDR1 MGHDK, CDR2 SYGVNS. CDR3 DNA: TGTGCCAGCAGTGCCCCCCTACGTGTGGGGGCGGAGGGCTACACCTTC. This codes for CASSAPLRVGAEGYTF.

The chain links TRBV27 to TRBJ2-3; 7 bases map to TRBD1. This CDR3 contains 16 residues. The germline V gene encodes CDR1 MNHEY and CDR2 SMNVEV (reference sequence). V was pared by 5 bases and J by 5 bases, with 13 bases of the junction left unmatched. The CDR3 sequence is CASSTQGVPLGDTQYF. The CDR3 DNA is TGTGCCAGCAGTACCCAGGGGGTGCCTTTGGGAGATACGCAGTATTTT.